These T cell receptor beta chains were read from a single sample in a study of blood T cell repertoires in COVID-19. Repertoires were generated with immunoSEQ multiplex PCR, while TCRdb's copy carries only in-frame clones and drops some. In the table there are roughly 230,000 clones, roughly 80% of which are singletons. Sequencing was done on a sample of peripheral blood. The receptors stem from a man aged 50 to 60 with active or convalescent COVID-19. CDR3s include the opening cysteine and the closing phenylalanine or tryptophan. A D gene is named only where the DNA matches it firmly. Size tells how often a clone was seen (once, few, many) or the class of an expanded clone, and some rows leave it out.

j_gene: TRBJ1-6
abundance: NA
v_gene: TRBV27
d_gene: NA
CDR3aa: CASSLGSFSYNSPLHF
CDR3nt: TGTGCCAGCAGTTTGGGCAGCTTCTCCTATAATTCACCCCTCCACTTT

j_gene: TRBJ2-7
abundance: few
v_gene: TRBV5-1
d_gene: TRBD1
CDR3aa: CASRLTGVGEQYF
CDR3nt: TGCGCCAGCAGACTGACAGGGGTCGGCGAGCAGTACTTC

j_gene: TRBJ2-4
abundance: NA
v_gene: TRBV21-1
d_gene: NA
CDR3aa: CAIPRGEGDIQYF
CDR3nt: TGTGCCATCCCGAGGGGGGAGGGCGACATTCAGTACTTC

j_gene: TRBJ1-2
abundance: NA
v_gene: TRBV7-9
d_gene: TRBD1
CDR3aa: CASSPGQGKYGYTF
CDR3nt: TGTGCCAGCAGCCCGGGACAGGGGAAATATGGCTACACCTTC

j_gene: TRBJ1-1
abundance: once
v_gene: TRBV4-2
d_gene: NA
CDR3aa: CASTQGQTTEAFF
CDR3nt: TGTGCCAGCACCCAGGGCCAAACGACTGAAGCTTTCTTT

j_gene: TRBJ2-7
abundance: NA
v_gene: TRBV6-2/TRBV6-3
d_gene: NA
CDR3aa: CASSYSGITYEQYF
CDR3nt: TGTGCCAGCAGTTACAGCGGCATAACCTACGAGCAGTACTTC

j_gene: TRBJ2-1
abundance: once
v_gene: TRBV2
d_gene: TRBD2
CDR3aa: CASTRLAGGLSVSYNEQFF
CDR3nt: TGTGCCAGCACCCGACTAGCGGGGGGGCTAAGTGTATCCTACAATGAGCAGTTCTTC

j_gene: TRBJ1-1
abundance: NA
v_gene: TRBV18
d_gene: TRBD1
CDR3aa: CASSPGTAGEAFF
CDR3nt: TGTGCCAGCTCACCAGGGACAGCAGGTGAAGCTTTCTTT

j_gene: TRBJ1-4
abundance: NA
v_gene: TRBV12-3/TRBV12-4
d_gene: NA
CDR3aa: CASSLRPEKLFF
CDR3nt: TGTGCCAGCAGCCTCAGGCCTGAAAAACTGTTTTTT

j_gene: TRBJ1-5
abundance: NA
v_gene: TRBV28
d_gene: NA
CDR3aa: CASTAGTRDQPQHF
CDR3nt: TGTGCCAGCACCGCCGGGACAAGGGATCAGCCCCAGCATTTT

j_gene: TRBJ1-2
abundance: NA
v_gene: TRBV28
d_gene: TRBD1
CDR3aa: CAIHPTGESGYTF
CDR3nt: TGTGCCATCCACCCGACAGGGGAAAGCGGCTACACCTTC

j_gene: TRBJ1-2
abundance: NA
v_gene: TRBV5-1
d_gene: TRBD1
CDR3aa: CASSFGQGVDGYTF
CDR3nt: TGCGCCAGCAGCTTTGGACAGGGCGTGGATGGCTACACCTTC

j_gene: TRBJ2-3
abundance: NA
v_gene: TRBV5-4
d_gene: TRBD2
CDR3aa: CASSFRRTSGDTDTQYF
CDR3nt: TGTGCCAGCAGCTTTCGTCGGACTAGCGGGGACACAGATACGCAGTATTTT

j_gene: TRBJ2-1
abundance: NA
v_gene: TRBV19
d_gene: TRBD1
CDR3aa: CASSLKGQGVYNEQFF
CDR3nt: TGTGCCAGTAGTCTGAAGGGCCAGGGGGTATACAATGAGCAGTTCTTC

j_gene: TRBJ2-7
abundance: NA
v_gene: TRBV5-8
d_gene: TRBD2
CDR3aa: CASSLFRTSGGPRSYEQYF
CDR3nt: TGTGCCAGCAGCTTATTCCGGACTAGCGGGGGGCCCCGCTCCTACGAGCAGTACTTC

j_gene: TRBJ1-2
abundance: once
v_gene: TRBV4-2
d_gene: TRBD1
CDR3aa: CASSRYFERGRDGYTF
CDR3nt: TGTGCCAGCAGCCGTTACTTCGAGAGGGGGCGCGACGGCTACACCTTC

j_gene: TRBJ2-5
abundance: NA
v_gene: TRBV5-1
d_gene: NA
CDR3aa: CASSLESRGFEETQYF
CDR3nt: TGCGCCAGCAGCTTGGAAAGTCGGGGATTTGAAGAGACCCAGTACTTC

j_gene: TRBJ2-3
abundance: NA
v_gene: TRBV7-2
d_gene: NA
CDR3aa: CASSLDRGRTDTQYF
CDR3nt: TGTGCCAGCAGCTTAGATAGAGGCCGCACAGATACGCAGTATTTT

j_gene: TRBJ1-1
abundance: NA
v_gene: TRBV10-3
d_gene: NA
CDR3aa: CASQEMNTEAFF
CDR3nt: TGTGCCTCACAGGAGATGAACACTGAAGCTTTCTTT

j_gene: TRBJ2-7
abundance: once
v_gene: TRBV5-6
d_gene: TRBD1
CDR3aa: CASSPIRDRDYEQYF
CDR3nt: TGTGCCAGCAGCCCAATCCGGGACAGGGATTACGAGCAGTACTTC

j_gene: TRBJ1-6
abundance: NA
v_gene: TRBV27
d_gene: NA
CDR3aa: CASTSGNFNSPLHF
CDR3nt: TGTGCCAGTACGAGCGGAAACTTTAATTCACCCCTCCACTTT

j_gene: TRBJ1-5
abundance: NA
v_gene: TRBV2
d_gene: NA
CDR3aa: CASSEGGGQVDNQPQHF
CDR3nt: TGTGCCAGCAGTGAAGGGGGGGGGCAGGTGGACAATCAGCCCCAGCATTTT

j_gene: TRBJ2-5
abundance: NA
v_gene: TRBV2
d_gene: TRBD1
CDR3aa: CASSPPRTGGGETQYF
CDR3nt: TGTGCCAGCAGTCCCCCCAGGACAGGGGGTGGAGAGACCCAGTACTTC

j_gene: TRBJ1-1
abundance: NA
v_gene: TRBV29-1
d_gene: NA
CDR3aa: CSVGQAHMNTEAFF
CDR3nt: TGCAGCGTTGGACAGGCGCACATGAACACTGAAGCTTTCTTT

j_gene: TRBJ1-1
abundance: NA
v_gene: TRBV7-8
d_gene: NA
CDR3aa: CASSLDRAPIGAFF
CDR3nt: TGTGCCAGCAGCTTAGACAGGGCTCCCATCGGAGCTTTCTTT

j_gene: TRBJ1-4
abundance: NA
v_gene: TRBV5-1
d_gene: TRBD1
CDR3aa: CASSIGDSGRPLATNEKLFF
CDR3nt: TGCGCCAGCAGCATCGGGGACAGCGGTCGACCGTTGGCAACTAATGAAAAACTGTTTTTT

j_gene: TRBJ1-5
abundance: NA
v_gene: TRBV2
d_gene: NA
CDR3aa: CASSWGGNQPQHF
CDR3nt: TGTGCCAGCAGTTGGGGGGGAAATCAGCCCCAGCATTTT

j_gene: TRBJ2-1
abundance: NA
v_gene: TRBV19
d_gene: NA
CDR3aa: CASSLLYNEQFF
CDR3nt: TGTGCCAGTAGTCTGCTATACAATGAGCAGTTCTTC

j_gene: TRBJ1-6
abundance: NA
v_gene: TRBV6-6
d_gene: NA
CDR3aa: CASSYAGGRNSPLHF
CDR3nt: TGTGCCAGCAGTTACGCCGGGGGGCGTAATTCACCCCTCCACTTT

j_gene: TRBJ2-5
abundance: NA
v_gene: TRBV11-2
d_gene: TRBD1
CDR3aa: CASSLVMTGAGRETQYF
CDR3nt: TGTGCCAGCAGCTTAGTGATGACAGGGGCTGGGAGAGAGACCCAGTACTTC

j_gene: TRBJ2-7
abundance: NA
v_gene: TRBV27
d_gene: TRBD2
CDR3aa: CASSVAGFNYEQYF
CDR3nt: TGTGCCAGCAGTGTAGCGGGGTTCAACTACGAGCAGTACTTC

j_gene: TRBJ1-4
abundance: NA
v_gene: TRBV6-5
d_gene: NA
CDR3aa: CATAAGATNEKLFF
CDR3nt: TGTGCCACCGCTGCGGGGGCAACTAATGAAAAACTGTTTTTT